This entry describes one T cell receptor (beta chain). The CDR3 runs 14 residues. With 4 bases removed from V and 9 bases from J, the gap between germline ends came to 16 bases. The germline V gene has CDR1 SGHDN and CDR2 FVKESK. The sample comes from a study of T-cell reconstitution after alpha-beta-depleted transplantation in children. Unique molecular identifiers featured in how the TCRbeta library was prepared. TCRdb reprocessed the PCR reads via MiXCR and lists one record per CDR3 protein. The data show about 230,000 distinct CDR3 sequences, with 8% to 9.5% seen just once and 6.2% held by the top ten.

This clonotype originated in a human donor who donated a stem cell graft to a child with acute lymphoblastic leukemia. The chain recombines TRBV14 with TRBJ2-1; a possible D gene is TRBD1 (6 bases). The specimen comprised PBMCs from the stem cell graft donor, sampled from the stem cell graft. CDR3 coding DNA: TGTGCCAGCAGCCCCCAGCTGGGGGCAGGTGAGCAGTTCTTC. It yields the protein CASSPQLGAGEQFF.